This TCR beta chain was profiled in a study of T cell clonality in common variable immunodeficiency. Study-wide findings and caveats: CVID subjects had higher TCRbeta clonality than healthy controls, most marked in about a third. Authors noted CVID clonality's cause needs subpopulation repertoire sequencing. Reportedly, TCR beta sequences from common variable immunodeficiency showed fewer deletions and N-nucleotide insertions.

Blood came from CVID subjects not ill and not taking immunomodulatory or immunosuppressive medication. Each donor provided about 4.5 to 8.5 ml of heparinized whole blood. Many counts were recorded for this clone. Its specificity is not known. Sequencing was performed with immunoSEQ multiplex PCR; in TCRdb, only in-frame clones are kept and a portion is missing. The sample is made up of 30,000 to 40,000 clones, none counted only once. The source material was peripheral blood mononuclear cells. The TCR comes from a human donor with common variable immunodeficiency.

CDR3 bases read: TGTGCCATCAGTGAGGGCGGGGGCGATACAGATACG. Encoded protein: CAISEGGGDTDT. The full CDR3 sequence reads CAISEGGGDTDTQYF. The chain employs TRBV10-3 and TRBJ2-3, with D tentatively TRBD2 (7 bases). The read terminates 3 residues ahead of where the CDR3 ends, so the germline J gene completes it. Germline V CDR1 and CDR2: ENHRY, SYGVKD. With 2 bases removed from V and 3 bases from J, the gap between germline ends came to 12 bases. The CDR3 has 15 amino acids.